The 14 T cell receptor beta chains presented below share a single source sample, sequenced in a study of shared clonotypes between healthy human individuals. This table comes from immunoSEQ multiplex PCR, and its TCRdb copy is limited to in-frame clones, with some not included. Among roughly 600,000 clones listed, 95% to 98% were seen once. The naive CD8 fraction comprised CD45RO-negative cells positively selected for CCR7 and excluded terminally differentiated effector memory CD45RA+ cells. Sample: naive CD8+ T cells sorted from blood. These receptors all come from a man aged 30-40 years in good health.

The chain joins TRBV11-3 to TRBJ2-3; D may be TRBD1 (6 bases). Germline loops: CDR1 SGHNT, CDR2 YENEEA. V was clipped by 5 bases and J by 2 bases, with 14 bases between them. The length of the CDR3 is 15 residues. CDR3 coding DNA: TGTGCCAGCAGCCCTTACAGGGAGTCCACAGATACGCAGTATTTT. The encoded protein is CASSPYRESTDTQYF.

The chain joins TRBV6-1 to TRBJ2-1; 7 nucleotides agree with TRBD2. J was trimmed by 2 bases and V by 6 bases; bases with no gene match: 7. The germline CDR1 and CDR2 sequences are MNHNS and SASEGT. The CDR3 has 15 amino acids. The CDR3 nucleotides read TGTGCCAGCAGGCGACGGGCGGGAGCCTACAATGAGCAGTTCTTC. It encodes CASRRRAGAYNEQFF.

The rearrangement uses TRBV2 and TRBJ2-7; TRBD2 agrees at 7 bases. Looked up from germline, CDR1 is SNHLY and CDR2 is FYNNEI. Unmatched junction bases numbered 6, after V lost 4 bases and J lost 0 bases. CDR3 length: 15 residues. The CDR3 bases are TGTGCCAGCAGTGGGCGGGGGTCTGGCTCCTACGAGCAGTACTTC. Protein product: CASSGRGSGSYEQYF.

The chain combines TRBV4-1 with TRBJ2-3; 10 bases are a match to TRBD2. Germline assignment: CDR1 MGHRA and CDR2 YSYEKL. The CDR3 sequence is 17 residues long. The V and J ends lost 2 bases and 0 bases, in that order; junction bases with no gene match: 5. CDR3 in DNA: TGCGCCAGCAGCCAACTCGGACTAGCGGATAGCACAGATACGCAGTATTTT. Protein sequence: CASSQLGLADSTDTQYF.

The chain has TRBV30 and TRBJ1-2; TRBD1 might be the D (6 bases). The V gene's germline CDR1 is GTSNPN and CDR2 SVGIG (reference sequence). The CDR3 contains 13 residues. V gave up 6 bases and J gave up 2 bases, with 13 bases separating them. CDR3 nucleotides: TGTGCCTGCTCGACGACAGGCAACTATGGCTACACCTTC. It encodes CACSTTGNYGYTF.

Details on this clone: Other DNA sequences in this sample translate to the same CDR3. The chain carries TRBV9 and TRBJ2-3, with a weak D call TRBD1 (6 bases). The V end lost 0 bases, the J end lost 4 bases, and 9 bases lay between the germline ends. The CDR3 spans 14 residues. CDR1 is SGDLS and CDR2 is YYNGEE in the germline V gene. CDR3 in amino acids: CASSVEGVPDTQYF. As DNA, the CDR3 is TGTGCCAGCAGCGTAGAGGGGGTTCCAGATACGCAGTATTTT.

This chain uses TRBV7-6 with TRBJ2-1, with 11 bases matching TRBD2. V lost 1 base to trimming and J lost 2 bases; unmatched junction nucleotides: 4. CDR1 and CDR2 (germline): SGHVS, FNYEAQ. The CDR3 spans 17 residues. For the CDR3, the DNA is TGTGCCAGCAGCTTAGATTTAGCGGGAGGGACCTACAATGAGCAGTTCTTC. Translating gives CASSLDLAGGTYNEQFF.

CDR3 sequence (DNA): TGTGCCAGCAGCTTACGTCGGGGGTTGGTGGGGGAGCTGTTTTTT. Protein product: CASSLRRGLVGELFF. The chain combines TRBV11-3 with TRBJ2-2; possibly TRBD2 for D (6 bases). Deletions cut 2 bases from V and 8 bases from J, with 15 bases between. This CDR3 contains 15 residues. Germline CDR1 SGHNT, CDR2 YENEEA. Looking up the rest from reference TRBV11-3 and TRBJ2-2 gives the full variable domain: EAGVVQSPRYKIIEKKQPVAFWCNPISGHNTLYWYLQNLGQGPELLIRYENEEAVDDSQLPKDRFSAERLKGVDSTLKIQPAELGDSAVYLCASSLRRGLVGELFFGEGSRLTVL.

For the CDR3, the DNA is TGTGCCAGCAGCTTAGTAGGGGGCGCGTCCGAGCAGTACTTC. Protein: CASSLVGGASEQYF. The V call is TRBV7-2, the J call TRBJ2-7, with 7 bases lining up with TRBD1. V lost 1 base and J lost 6; bases outside the gene matches: 6. CDR3 length: 14 residues. The germline V gene has CDR1 SGHTA and CDR2 FQGNSA.

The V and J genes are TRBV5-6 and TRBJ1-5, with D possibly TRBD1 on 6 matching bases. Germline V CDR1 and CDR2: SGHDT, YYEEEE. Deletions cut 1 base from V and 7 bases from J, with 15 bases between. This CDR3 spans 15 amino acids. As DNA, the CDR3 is TGTGCCAGCAGCTTGAGGGGGGAAGGTCTGCAGCCCCAGCATTTT. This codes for CASSLRGEGLQPQHF.

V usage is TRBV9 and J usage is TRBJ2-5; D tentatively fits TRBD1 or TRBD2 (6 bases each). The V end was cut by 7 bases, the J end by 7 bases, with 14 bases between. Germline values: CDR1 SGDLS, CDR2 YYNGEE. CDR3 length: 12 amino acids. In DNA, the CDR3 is TGTGCCAGCGAGTCGGGGGCTGGGACCCAGTACTTC. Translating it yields CASESGAGTQYF.

The CDR3 DNA follows: TGTGCCAGCAGGTCGGGACTAGCGGGGGCCTACAATGAGCAGTTCTTC. Residues: CASRSGLAGAYNEQFF. V usage is TRBV7-9 and J usage is TRBJ2-1, with 14 bases matching TRBD2. In germline, CDR1 is SEHNR, CDR2 FQNEAQ (reference sequence). Trimming at V came to 6 bases and at J to 2 bases, leaving 3 bases not matched to a gene. The CDR3 spans 16 residues.

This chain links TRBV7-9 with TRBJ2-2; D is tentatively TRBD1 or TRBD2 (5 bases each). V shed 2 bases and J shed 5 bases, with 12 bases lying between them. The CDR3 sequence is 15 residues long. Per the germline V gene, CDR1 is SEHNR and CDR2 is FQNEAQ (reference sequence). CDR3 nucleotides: TGTGCCAGCAGCTTAACGCAGGGAGAGACCGGGGAGCTGTTTTTT. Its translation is CASSLTQGETGELFF.

CDR3 amino acids: CASSGAGLAGALSYNEQFF. CDR3 nucleotide sequence: TGCGCCAGCAGTGGGGCCGGACTAGCGGGAGCCTTGTCCTACAATGAGCAGTTCTTC. The chain recombines TRBV10-2 with TRBJ2-1, with 13 bases aligning to TRBD2. Trimming at V came to 4 bases and at J to 1 base, leaving 10 bases not matched to a gene. The CDR3 has 19 amino acids. Germline values: CDR1 WSHSY, CDR2 SAAADI.